This T cell receptor beta chain was recovered during a study of PD-1 blockade in classical Hodgkin lymphoma. Time point specified: cycle 4 day 1 (C4D1), after less than seven weeks of nivolumab. Brentuximab vedotin exposure varied among the patients, all of whom had relapsed after autologous stem cell transplantation. CD8+ T cells were isolated from thawed PBMCs by magnetic negative selection. Profiling relied on immunoSEQ multiplex PCR, and the TCRdb table lists in-frame clones only, not all of them. The sample consists of about 20,000 clones, around 84% of them appearing once. The specimen comprised CD8+ T cells from blood, sampled before the fourth cycle of nivolumab. This TCR was sampled from a human donor with classical Hodgkin lymphoma.

Here the CDR3 reads CASSLRADSIYTEAFF. As DNA, the CDR3 is TGTGCCAGCAGTTTAAGGGCAGACAGCATATACACTGAAGCTTTCTTT. This sequence joins TRBV27 and TRBJ1-1; maybe TRBD1 (5 bases). The V and J ends lost 2 bases and 3 bases respectively, with 16 bases between them. The germline V gene encodes CDR1 MNHEY and CDR2 SMNVEV (reference sequence). CDR3 size: 16 residues.